In this sample, the clone carrying this T cell receptor beta chain turned up many times. Its antigen is undetermined. These data belong to a study of spatial heterogeneity in lung cancer. Study background: Bulk RNA-seq from matched material yielded a T cell module score that correlated strongly with TCR transcript counts in tumor regions. More than eight raw reads, on average, carried each unique TCR and UMI combination. Study-wide results and caveats: It was found that expanded intratumoral alpha and beta TCR counts tracked tumor mutation counts.

TCRdb reprocessed the 5' RACE reads via MiXCR and lists one record per CDR3 protein. The sample shows around 100,000 distinct CDR3 sequences, 3.5% to 5% of them seen only once. V was pared by 1 base and J by 5 bases, with 7 bases between. Germline CDR1 SQVTM, CDR2 ANQGSEA. This CDR3 is built from 12 residues. Regarding time point: sample taken at primary tumor resection. This chain links TRBV29-1 with TRBJ2-3; D is possibly TRBD2 (6 bases). Sample: lung tumor tissue, taken at surgery. The sequence was obtained from a male donor with early-stage non-small cell lung cancer. CDR3 sequence: CSVEATRDTQYF. Here the CDR3 DNA reads TGCAGCGTTGAAGCGACTAGAGATACGCAGTATTTT.